This TCR beta chain was obtained from a study of T cells in women clearing cervical HPV infection. The germline V and J ends were trimmed by 4 bases and 4 bases, with 17 bases remaining between them. This CDR3 has 15 residues. Germline V gene lookup returns CDR1 SGHTA and CDR2 FQGNSA. TCR beta CDR3 amplified by multiplex PCR from roughly 1,100 ng genomic DNA. Clones were read by immunoSEQ multiplex PCR, and TCRdb kept only the in-frame ones, dropping some. Its table records tens of thousands of clones. A remark on this clone: The DNA ends 3 residues before the CDR3 does, and the rest of the CDR3 is filled in from the germline J gene.

Sequences were obtained from blood buffy coat. The sequence was obtained from a woman aged 18-69 years with a cervical HPV16 infection that either progressed to CIN3+ or cleared (not recorded which). V and J are TRBV7-2 and TRBJ2-7, with D possibly TRBD2 on 6 matching bases. The part of the CDR3 DNA that was read is TGTACCAGCAGCTCCACAGGAGGACTAAGATACGAG. Translation gives CTSSSTGGLRYE. The entire CDR3 is CTSSSTGGLRYEQYF.